This T cell receptor (beta chain) originates from a study of preoperative IRX-2 immunotherapy in early breast cancer. Sample treatment: preoperative locoregional IRX-2 cytokine immunotherapy. Samples came from a phase Ib trial of preoperative locoregional IRX-2 cytokine immunotherapy. The table came from immunoSEQ multiplex PCR; TCRdb's copy has only in-frame clones and leaves some out. The sample has around 3,000 clones, 65% to 85% seen once. Germline-derived CDR1 and CDR2 are MDHEN and SYDVKM. The CDR3 contains 14 residues. The V and J ends lost 6 bases and 0 bases respectively, with 10 bases between them.

Here the sequenced sample was tumor tissue, taken after IRX-2 immunotherapy. The gene calls are TRBV28 and TRBJ2-3; no clear D. The sequence was obtained from a human donor with breast cancer. The chain's CDR3 is CASRPETSTDTQYF. The CDR3 DNA follows: TGTGCCAGCAGGCCGGAGACAAGCACAGATACGCAGTATTTT.